The clone carrying this TCR beta chain came up a few times. MiXCR, run by TCRdb on the 5' RACE reads, gives a single entry per CDR3 protein. In the table there are roughly 50,000 distinct CDR3 sequences, 15% to 20% of which are singletons. Germline V gene data show CDR1 as SGHRS and CDR2 as YFSETQ. The V and J ends lost 6 bases and 4 bases, in that order; junction bases with no gene match: 6. CDR3 length equals 15 residues. The specimen was naive CD4+ T cells sorted from blood. The subset denotes: naive CD4+ T cells, CD4+CD45RA+CD25-. This TCR was recovered from a female donor with breast cancer. The chain uses TRBV5-1 and TRBJ2-3; TRBD2 matches 12 bases. This CDR3 is CASTPLAGGPDTQYF. The CDR3 DNA is TGCGCCAGCACCCCTCTAGCGGGAGGGCCAGATACGCAGTATTTT.